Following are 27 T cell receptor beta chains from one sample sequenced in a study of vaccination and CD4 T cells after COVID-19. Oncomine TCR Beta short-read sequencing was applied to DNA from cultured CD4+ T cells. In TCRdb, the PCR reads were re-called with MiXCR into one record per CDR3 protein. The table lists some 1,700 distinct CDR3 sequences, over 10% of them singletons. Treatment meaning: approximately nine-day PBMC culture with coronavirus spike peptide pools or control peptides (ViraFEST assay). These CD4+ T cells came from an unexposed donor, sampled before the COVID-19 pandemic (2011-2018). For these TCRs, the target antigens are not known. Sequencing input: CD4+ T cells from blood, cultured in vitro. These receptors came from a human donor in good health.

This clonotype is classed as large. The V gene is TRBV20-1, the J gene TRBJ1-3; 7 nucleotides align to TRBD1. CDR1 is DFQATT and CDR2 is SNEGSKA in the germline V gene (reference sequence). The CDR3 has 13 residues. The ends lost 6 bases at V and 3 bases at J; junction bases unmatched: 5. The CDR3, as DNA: TGCAGTGCAACGACAGGGCGTGGAAACACCATATATTTT. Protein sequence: CSATTGRGNTIYF.

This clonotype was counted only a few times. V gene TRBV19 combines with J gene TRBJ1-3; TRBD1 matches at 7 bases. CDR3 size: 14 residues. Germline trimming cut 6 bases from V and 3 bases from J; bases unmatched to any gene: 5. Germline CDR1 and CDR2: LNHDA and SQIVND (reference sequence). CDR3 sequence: CASSGTVVGNTIYF. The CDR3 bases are TGTGCCAGTAGCGGGACAGTGGTTGGAAACACCATATATTTT. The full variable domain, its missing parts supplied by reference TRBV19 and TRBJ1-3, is DGGITQSPKYLFRKEGQNVTLSCEQNLNHDAMYWYRQDPGQGLRLIYYSQIVNDFQKGDIAEGYSVSREKKESFPLTVTSAQKNPTAFYLCASSGTVVGNTIYFGEGSWLTVV.

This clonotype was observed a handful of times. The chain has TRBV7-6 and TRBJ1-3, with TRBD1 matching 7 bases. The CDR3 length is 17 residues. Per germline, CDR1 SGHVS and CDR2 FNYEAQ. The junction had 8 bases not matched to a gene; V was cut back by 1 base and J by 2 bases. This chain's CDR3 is CASSLGRRGQAGNTIYF. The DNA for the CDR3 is TGTGCCAGCAGCTTAGGCCGGAGGGGGCAGGCTGGAAACACCATATATTTT. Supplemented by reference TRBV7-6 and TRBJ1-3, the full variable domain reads GAGVSQSPRYKVTKRGQDVALRCDPISGHVSLYWYRQALGQGPEFLTYFNYEAQQDKSGLPNDRFSAERPEGSISTLTIQRTEQRDSAMYRCASSLGRRGQAGNTIYFGEGSWLTVV.

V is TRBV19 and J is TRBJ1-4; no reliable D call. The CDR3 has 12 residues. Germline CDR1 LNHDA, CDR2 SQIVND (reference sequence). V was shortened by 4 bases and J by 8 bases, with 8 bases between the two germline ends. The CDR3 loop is CASSKSREKLFF. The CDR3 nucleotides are TGTGCCAGTAGTAAAAGCAGGGAAAAACTGTTTTTT.

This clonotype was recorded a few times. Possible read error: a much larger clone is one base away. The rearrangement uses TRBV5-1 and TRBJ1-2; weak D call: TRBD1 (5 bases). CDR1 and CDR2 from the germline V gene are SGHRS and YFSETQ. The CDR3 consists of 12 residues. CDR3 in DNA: TGCACCAGCAGCTTGGTAGGGGATGGCTACACCTTC. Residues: CTSSLVGDGYTF. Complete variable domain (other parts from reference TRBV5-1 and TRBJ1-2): KAGVTQTPRYLIKTRGQQVTLSCSPISGHRSVSWYQQTPGQGLQFLFEYFSETQRNKGNFPGRFSGRQFSNSRSEMNVSTLELGDSALYLCTSSLVGDGYTFGSGTRLTVV.

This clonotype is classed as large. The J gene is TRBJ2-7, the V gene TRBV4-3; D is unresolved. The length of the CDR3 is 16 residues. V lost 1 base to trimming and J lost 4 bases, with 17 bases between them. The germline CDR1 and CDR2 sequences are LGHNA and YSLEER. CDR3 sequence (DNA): TGCGCCAGCAGCCAAGGAGTCGGAACAATTGGTTACGAGCAGTACTTC. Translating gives CASSQGVGTIGYEQYF.

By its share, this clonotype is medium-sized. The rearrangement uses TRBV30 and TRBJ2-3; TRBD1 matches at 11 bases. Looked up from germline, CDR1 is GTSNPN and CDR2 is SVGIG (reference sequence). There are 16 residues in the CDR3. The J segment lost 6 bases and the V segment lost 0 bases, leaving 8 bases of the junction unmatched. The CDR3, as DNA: TGTGCCTGGAGTGTACCAAAAGGGACAGGGGGGGATACGCAGTATTTT. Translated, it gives CAWSVPKGTGGDTQYF.

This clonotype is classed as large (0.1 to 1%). The CDR3: CATSFRTDQPQHF. CDR3 coding DNA: TGTGCCACCAGTTTCAGGACGGATCAGCCCCAGCATTTT. The chain joins TRBV24-1 to TRBJ1-5; D uncertain. Between the trimmed V and J ends, which lost 6 bases and 5 bases, there was a span of 10 bases. Germline CDR1 and CDR2: KGHDR and SFDVKD. The CDR3 sequence is 13 residues long.

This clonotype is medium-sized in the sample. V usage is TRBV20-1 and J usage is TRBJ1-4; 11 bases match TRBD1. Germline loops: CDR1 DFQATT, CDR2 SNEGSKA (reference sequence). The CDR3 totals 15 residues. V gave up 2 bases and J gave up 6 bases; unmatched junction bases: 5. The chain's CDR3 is CSARFGDRGYEKLFF. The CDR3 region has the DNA TGCAGTGCTAGATTTGGGGACAGGGGGTATGAAAAACTGTTTTTT.

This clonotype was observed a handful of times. The DNA for the CDR3 is TGCGCCAGCAGCCACCCCGGCCCCGGGGGGACAACTAATGAAAAACTGTTTTTT. Its translation is CASSHPGPGGTTNEKLFF. The genes are TRBV4-3 and TRBJ1-4, with D possibly being TRBD1 (5 bases). This CDR3 is built from 18 residues. Trimming removed 3 bases from V and 0 bases from J, with 17 bases in between. Germline CDR1 reads LGHNA; CDR2 reads YSLEER.

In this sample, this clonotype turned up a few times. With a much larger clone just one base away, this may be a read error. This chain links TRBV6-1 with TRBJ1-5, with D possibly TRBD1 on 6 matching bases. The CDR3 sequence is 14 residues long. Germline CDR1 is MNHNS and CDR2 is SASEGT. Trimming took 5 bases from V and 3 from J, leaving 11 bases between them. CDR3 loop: CASSLDRINQPQHF. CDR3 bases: TGTGCCAGCAGTCTTGACAGGATCAATCAGCCCCAGCATTTT.

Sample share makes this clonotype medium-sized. CDR3 sequence: CASEDRSSYNSPLHF. CDR3 in DNA: TGTGCCAGCGAGGACAGGAGCTCCTATAATTCACCCCTCCACTTT. The chain employs TRBV28 and TRBJ1-6; 7 nucleotides line up with TRBD1. The CDR3 has 15 amino acids. V trimming: 8 bases; J trimming: 0 bases; junction bases outside the gene matches: 4. Germline CDR1 reads MDHEN; CDR2 reads SYDVKM.

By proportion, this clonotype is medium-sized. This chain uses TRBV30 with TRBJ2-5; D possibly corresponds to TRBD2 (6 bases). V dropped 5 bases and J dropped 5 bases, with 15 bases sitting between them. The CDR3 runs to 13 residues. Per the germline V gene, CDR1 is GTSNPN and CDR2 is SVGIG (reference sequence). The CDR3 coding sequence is TGTGCCTGGGGGAGCGGAGGGGCGGAGACCCAGTACTTC. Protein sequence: CAWGSGGAETQYF.

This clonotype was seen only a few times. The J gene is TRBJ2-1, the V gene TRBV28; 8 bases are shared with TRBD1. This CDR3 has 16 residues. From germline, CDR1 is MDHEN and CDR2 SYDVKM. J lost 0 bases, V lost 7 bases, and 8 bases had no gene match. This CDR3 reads CASKGFQGASYNEQFF. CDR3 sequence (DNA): TGTGCCAGCAAGGGGTTCCAGGGGGCCTCCTACAATGAGCAGTTCTTC.

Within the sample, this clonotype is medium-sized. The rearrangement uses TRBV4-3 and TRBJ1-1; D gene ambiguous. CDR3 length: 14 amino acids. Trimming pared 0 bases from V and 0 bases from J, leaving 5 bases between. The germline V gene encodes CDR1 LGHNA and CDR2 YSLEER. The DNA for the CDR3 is TGCGCCAGCAGCCAAGAACCCATGAACACTGAAGCTTTCTTT. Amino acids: CASSQEPMNTEAFF.

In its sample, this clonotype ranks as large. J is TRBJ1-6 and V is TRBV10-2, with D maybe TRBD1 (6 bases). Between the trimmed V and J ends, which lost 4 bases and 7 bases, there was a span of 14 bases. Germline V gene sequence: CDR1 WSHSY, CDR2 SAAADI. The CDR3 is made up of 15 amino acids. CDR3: CASSAYRARNSPLHF. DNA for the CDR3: TGCGCCAGCAGTGCCTACAGGGCTAGGAATTCACCCCTCCACTTT.

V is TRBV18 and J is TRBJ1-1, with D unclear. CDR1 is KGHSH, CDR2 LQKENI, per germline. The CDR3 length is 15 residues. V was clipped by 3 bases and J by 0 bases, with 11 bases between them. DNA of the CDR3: TGTGCCAGCTCACCTGTACCCCGAGTGAACACTGAAGCTTTCTTT. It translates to CASSPVPRVNTEAFF.

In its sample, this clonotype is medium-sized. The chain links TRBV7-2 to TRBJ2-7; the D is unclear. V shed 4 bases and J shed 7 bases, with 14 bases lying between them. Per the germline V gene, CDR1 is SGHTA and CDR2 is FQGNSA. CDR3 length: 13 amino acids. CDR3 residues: CASSSWAPSEQYF. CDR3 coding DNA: TGTGCCAGCAGCTCGTGGGCCCCCTCGGAGCAGTACTTC.

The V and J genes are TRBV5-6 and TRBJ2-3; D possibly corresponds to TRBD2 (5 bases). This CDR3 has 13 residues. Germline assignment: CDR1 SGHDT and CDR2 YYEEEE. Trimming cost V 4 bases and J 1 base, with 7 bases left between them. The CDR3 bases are TGTGCCAGCAGCAAAGCGGGCACAGATACGCAGTATTTT. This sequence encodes CASSKAGTDTQYF.

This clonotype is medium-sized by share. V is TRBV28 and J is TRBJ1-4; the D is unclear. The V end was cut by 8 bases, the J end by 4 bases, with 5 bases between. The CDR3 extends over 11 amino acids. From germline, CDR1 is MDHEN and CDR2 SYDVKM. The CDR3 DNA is TGTGCCAGCCGTCGTAATGAAAAACTGTTTTTT. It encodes CASRRNEKLFF.

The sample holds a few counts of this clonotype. The CDR3 reads CASSYGLAGETGELFF. As DNA, the CDR3 is TGCGCCAGCAGCTACGGACTAGCGGGAGAGACCGGGGAGCTGTTTTTT. The chain employs TRBV4-1 and TRBJ2-2; 13 nucleotides align to TRBD2. This CDR3 is built from 16 residues. The germline V gene has CDR1 MGHRA and CDR2 YSYEKL. J was trimmed by 5 bases and V by 5 bases; bases with no gene match: 5.

The CDR3: CASSLSAGGLNTQYF. CDR3 nucleotide sequence: TGTGCCAGCTCACTCTCGGCAGGGGGCTTAAATACGCAGTATTTT. The J gene is TRBJ2-3, the V gene TRBV18, with TRBD1 matching 8 bases. The V gene's germline CDR1 is KGHSH and CDR2 LQKENI. There are 15 residues in the CDR3. V was pared by 4 bases and J by 7 bases, with 10 bases of the junction left unmatched.

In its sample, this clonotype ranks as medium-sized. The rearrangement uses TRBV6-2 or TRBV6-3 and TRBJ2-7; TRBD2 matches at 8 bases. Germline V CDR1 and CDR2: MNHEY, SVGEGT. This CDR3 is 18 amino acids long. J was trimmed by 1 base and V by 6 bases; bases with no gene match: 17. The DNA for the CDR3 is TGTGCCAGCAGCCTTCGTTTCCCCCTAGCGGGTATGTCCTACGAGCAGTACTTC. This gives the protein CASSLRFPLAGMSYEQYF.

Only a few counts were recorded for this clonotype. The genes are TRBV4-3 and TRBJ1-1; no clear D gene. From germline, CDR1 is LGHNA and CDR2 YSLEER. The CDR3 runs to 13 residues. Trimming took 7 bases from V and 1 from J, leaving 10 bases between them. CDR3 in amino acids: CASNQNGNTEAFF. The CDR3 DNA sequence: TGCGCCAGCAATCAGAACGGGAACACTGAAGCTTTCTTT.

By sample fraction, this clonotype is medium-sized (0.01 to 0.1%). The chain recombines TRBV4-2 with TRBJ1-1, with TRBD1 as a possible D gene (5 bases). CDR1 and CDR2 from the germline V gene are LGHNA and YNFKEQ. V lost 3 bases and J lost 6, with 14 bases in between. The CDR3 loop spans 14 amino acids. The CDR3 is CASSHALGGAEAFF. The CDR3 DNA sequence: TGTGCCAGCAGCCATGCACTCGGGGGGGCTGAAGCTTTCTTT.

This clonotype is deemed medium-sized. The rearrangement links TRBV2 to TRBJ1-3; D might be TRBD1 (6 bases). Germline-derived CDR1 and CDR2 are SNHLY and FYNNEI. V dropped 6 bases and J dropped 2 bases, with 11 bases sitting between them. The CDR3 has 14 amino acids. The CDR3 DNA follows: TGTGCCAGCAGAGCACAGGGACCTGGAAACACCATATATTTT. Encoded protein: CASRAQGPGNTIYF.

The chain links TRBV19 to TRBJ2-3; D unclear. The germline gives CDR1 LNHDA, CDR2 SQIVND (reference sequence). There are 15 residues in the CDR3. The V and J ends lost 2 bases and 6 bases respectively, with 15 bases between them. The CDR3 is CASSIRHPVGDTQYF. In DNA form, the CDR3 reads TGTGCCAGTAGTATAAGACACCCTGTCGGGGATACGCAGTATTTT. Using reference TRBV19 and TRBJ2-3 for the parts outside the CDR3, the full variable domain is DGGITQSPKYLFRKEGQNVTLSCEQNLNHDAMYWYRQDPGQGLRLIYYSQIVNDFQKGDIAEGYSVSREKKESFPLTVTSAQKNPTAFYLCASSIRHPVGDTQYFGPGTRLTVL.